Sequencing of this T cell receptor (beta chain) was carried out in a study of regulatory T cells in long-lasting Graves disease. Study-wide points: The persistent group shared 2,500 to 3,000 public clonotypes, more than the approximately 970 shared by new patients.

Ten or more counts support this clonotype. As yet, its antigen is unknown. Time point meaning: persistent/refractory GD, antithyroid drugs over 5 years with positive TRAb. Making the TCR library involved RNA that had been extracted from PBMCs. The V end was cut by 1 base, the J end by 5 bases, with 17 bases between. Looked up from germline, CDR1 is LGHNT and CDR2 is FRNRAP. The CDR3 sequence is 16 residues long. Sequencing libraries for TCR beta were prepared with iRepertoire HTBI primers and Arm-PCR of CDR3 regions. TCRdb called the multiplex PCR reads again in MiXCR, with one record for every CDR3 protein. The table has 360,000 or so distinct CDR3 sequences, more than 20% seen once.

The J gene is TRBJ2-5, the V gene TRBV12-5; D perhaps matches TRBD2 (7 bases). This material consisted of peripheral blood mononuclear cells (PBMCs), taken when the disease was refractory, from a patient treated with antithyroid drugs. The receptor was derived from a woman between 40 and 55 years old with Graves disease. The CDR3 bases are TGTGCTAGTGGTTTGGGTTCCTCGGGGGGCTGGGAGACCCAGTACTTC. Translation: CASGLGSSGGWETQYF.